The 24 T cell receptor beta chains below all came from one sample that was sequenced in a study of post-analysis software for immune sequencing data. General study findings and limits: About 5 TRBV segments occurring more often in patients than controls included TRBV5-6, TRBV5-1 and TRBV20-1.

Their recognized antigens are unknown. Each TCR beta cDNA library carried unique molecular identifiers. TCRdb analysed the PCR reads with MiXCR anew, one entry per CDR3 protein. The sample carries hundreds of thousands of distinct CDR3 sequences, 53% recorded once. Material for sequencing was blood. All receptors derive from a girl aged 10 to 17 with multiple sclerosis.

This chain joins TRBV29-1 and TRBJ1-2; a possible D gene is TRBD1 (6 bases). Trimming left V 4 bases short and J 7 bases short, with 13 bases between. The CDR3 length is 12 residues. Looked up from germline, CDR1 is SQVTM and CDR2 is ANQGSEA. CDR3: CSVVQGGSGYTF. In nucleotides, the CDR3 is TGCAGCGTTGTACAGGGAGGTTCTGGCTACACCTTC. Filled out from reference TRBV29-1 and TRBJ1-2, the complete variable domain reads SAVISQKPSRDICQRGTSLTIQCQVDSQVTMMFWYRQQPGQSLTLIATANQGSEATYESGFVIDKFPISRPNLTFSTLTVSNMSPEDSSIYLCSVVQGGSGYTFGSGTRLTVV.

The chain couples TRBV12-3 or TRBV12-4 to TRBJ2-1; either TRBD1 or TRBD2 may supply D (5 bases each). The DNA matches TRBJ2-7 better at its end, which makes the J call doubtful. CDR3 length: 17 residues. CDR3 nucleotides: TGTGCCAGCAGTTTAGTAACCGGGGCTCCTTCCTACAATGAGCAGTACTTC. It encodes CASSLVTGAPSYNEQYF.

The V gene is TRBV6-5, the J gene TRBJ1-1; TRBD1 matches at 8 bases. Germline V gene data show CDR1 as MNHEY and CDR2 as SVGAGI. Germline trimming cut 0 bases from V and 3 bases from J; bases unmatched to any gene: 3. The CDR3 loop spans 15 amino acids. The CDR3 reads CASSYSRQGYTEAFF. The DNA of the CDR3 is TGTGCCAGCAGTTACTCGCGACAGGGGTACACTGAAGCTTTCTTT.

The genes are TRBV4-1 and TRBJ2-3; D unresolved. V was clipped by 3 bases and J by 2 bases, with 15 bases between them. Germline V gene data show CDR1 as MGHRA and CDR2 as YSYEKL. The CDR3 is 16 residues long. Written as DNA, the CDR3 is TGCGCCAGCAGCCAGAAGGTGGCGCGCCTCACAGATACGCAGTATTTT. It is translated as CASSQKVARLTDTQYF.

This clonotype was seen more than once but under ten times. CDR3 loop: CSVEGFGTGNTEAFF. CDR3 DNA: TGCAGCGTTGAAGGGTTCGGGACAGGGAACACTGAAGCTTTCTTT. The gene calls are TRBV29-1 and TRBJ1-1, with 8 bases fitting TRBD1. The junction had 5 bases not matched to a gene; V was cut back by 1 base and J by 1 base. The CDR3 runs 15 residues. CDR1 is SQVTM, CDR2 ANQGSEA, per germline.

In this sample, this clonotype turned up a few times. The junction and the germline gene differ at one end; a read error may be behind it. This chain connects TRBV25-1 to TRBJ1-1; the D gene is possibly TRBD1 (6 bases). Per germline, CDR1 MGHDK and CDR2 SYGVNS. CDR3 length equals 15 residues. The chain's CDR3 is CANSDTGGAGTEAFF. DNA for the CDR3: TGTGCCAACAGTGACACGGGGGGGGCTGGAACTGAAGCTTTCTTT.

The chain couples TRBV29-1 to TRBJ2-7, with a tentative D call TRBD1 (6 bases). The germline V gene encodes CDR1 SQVTM and CDR2 ANQGSEA. This CDR3 is 14 amino acids long. V was trimmed by 0 bases and J by 4 bases, leaving 13 bases between them. The CDR3 DNA sequence: TGCAGCGTTGAAGATCGTACGACAGGATACGAGCAGTACTTC. As protein: CSVEDRTTGYEQYF.

The chain couples TRBV6-6 to TRBJ1-4; D call uncertain. Trimming shortened V by 6 bases and J by 8 bases, and 10 bases separated the two germline ends. Germline lookup yields CDR1 MNHNY and CDR2 SVGAGI (reference sequence). CDR3 length: 12 amino acids. CDR3 loop: CASSYLREKLFF. The CDR3 region has the DNA TGTGCCAGCAGCTATCTTCGGGAAAAACTGTTTTTT.

The rearrangement joins TRBV20-1 to TRBJ2-4; 7 bases map to TRBD1. From germline, CDR1 is DFQATT and CDR2 SNEGSKA (reference sequence). Unmatched junction bases numbered 9, after V lost 3 bases and J lost 1 base. The CDR3 is 16 amino acids. CDR3 nucleotide sequence: TGCAGTGCTAGCGCAACAGGGGTTAGGGCCAAAAACATTCAGTACTTC. It yields the protein CSASATGVRAKNIQYF.

The CDR3 sequence: CATSSGASTDTQYF. The DNA of the CDR3 is TGTGCCACCAGCAGCGGAGCTAGCACAGATACGCAGTATTTT. The J gene is TRBJ2-3, the V gene TRBV15; D remains ambiguous. The V end was cut by 3 bases, the J end by 0 bases, with 7 bases between. Germline CDR1 LNHNV, CDR2 YYDKDF (reference sequence). This CDR3 comprises 14 residues. Full variable domain (rest looked up from reference TRBV15 and TRBJ2-3): DAMVIQNPRYQVTQFGKPVTLSCSQTLNHNVMYWYQQKSSQAPKLLFHYYDKDFNNEADTPDNFQSRRPNTSFCFLDIRSPGLGDTAMYLCATSSGASTDTQYFGPGTRLTVL.

J is TRBJ2-7 and V is TRBV2, with D uncertain. CDR1 SNHLY and CDR2 FYNNEI come from the germline V gene. The CDR3 is made up of 15 amino acids. Between the trimmed V and J ends, which lost 1 base and 7 bases, there was a span of 17 bases. CDR3 DNA sequence: TGTGCCAGCAGTGAAGGGGCGGTTCGAACCAGTGAGCAGTACTTC. This translates into CASSEGAVRTSEQYF.

The CDR3 region is CAISGGRSTDTQYF. The DNA for the CDR3 is TGTGCCATCTCGGGAGGGAGGAGCACAGATACGCAGTATTTT. The V call is TRBV10-3, the J call TRBJ2-3; 8 nucleotides agree with TRBD2. CDR1 and CDR2 from the germline V gene are ENHRY and SYGVKD. V lost 8 bases to trimming and J lost 0 bases; unmatched junction nucleotides: 4. The CDR3 spans 14 residues.

This clonotype turned up a few times. The V call is TRBV7-3, the J call TRBJ2-3, with D uncertain. Trimming removed 4 bases at V and 3 bases at J, with 8 bases between. Germline-derived CDR1 and CDR2 are SGHTA and FQGTGA. CDR3 length equals 13 residues. CDR3 in amino acids: CASSSHRTDTQYF. In DNA, the CDR3 is TGTGCCAGCAGCTCCCACCGAACAGATACGCAGTATTTT. Complete variable domain (other parts from reference TRBV7-3 and TRBJ2-3): GAGVSQTPSNKVTEKGKYVELRCDPISGHTALYWYRQSLGQGPEFLIYFQGTGAADDSGLPNDRFFAVRPEGSVSTLKIQRTERGDSAVYLCASSSHRTDTQYFGPGTRLTVL.

The chain's CDR3 is CASSQGLATKQFF. The CDR3 nucleotides read TGTGCCAGCAGCCAAGGCCTAGCTACGAAGCAGTTCTTC. The V and J genes are TRBV4-2 and TRBJ2-1, with a possible D match to TRBD2 (5 bases). CDR3 size: 13 residues. Germline CDR1 and CDR2: LGHNA and YNFKEQ. Trimming removed 1 base from V and 11 bases from J, with 12 bases in between.

This chain connects TRBV5-1 to TRBJ2-7, with D perhaps matching TRBD2 (6 bases). The CDR3 length is 16 residues. Germline V lookup: CDR1 SGHRS, CDR2 YFSETQ. V shed 0 bases and J shed 3 bases, with 16 bases lying between them. The CDR3 loop reads CASSLAAGSRGYEQYF. The CDR3, as DNA: TGCGCCAGCAGCTTGGCCGCGGGGTCTAGGGGCTACGAGCAGTACTTC.

DNA of the CDR3: TGTGCCAGCAGCCGTTCGGGGCGATCGGGAGAGACCCAGTACTTC. Translated, it gives CASSRSGRSGETQYF. The chain carries TRBV7-2 and TRBJ2-7; D could derive from TRBD1 or TRBD2 (5 bases each). The tail of the sequence fits TRBJ2-5 better, so the J call may be wrong. Germline-derived CDR1 and CDR2 are SGHTA and FQGNSA. This CDR3 has 15 residues.

This chain connects TRBV12-3 or TRBV12-4 to TRBJ1-5, with D possibly being TRBD1 (5 bases). V was trimmed by 8 bases and J by 3 bases, leaving 11 bases between them. The CDR3 contains 13 residues. The CDR3 spells CASCDRYNQPQHF. CDR3 nucleotides: TGTGCCAGCTGTGACAGATACAATCAGCCCCAGCATTTT.

This clonotype has more than one count but fewer than ten. The chain carries TRBV15 and TRBJ1-2; D is unresolved. CDR1 LNHNV and CDR2 YYDKDF come from the germline V gene (reference sequence). Trimming stripped 1 base from V and 5 bases from J, with 5 bases between. The CDR3 is made up of 12 amino acids. CDR3 residues: CATSRAEYGYTF. The CDR3 bases are TGTGCCACCAGCAGAGCCGAATATGGCTACACCTTC.

In its sample, this clonotype was seen a few times. The J gene is TRBJ2-7, the V gene TRBV2; possible D gene TRBD1, 5 bases. Germline V lookup: CDR1 SNHLY, CDR2 FYNNEI. V shed 7 bases and J shed 1 base, with 11 bases lying between them. The CDR3 sequence is 13 residues long. Written as DNA, the CDR3 is TGTGCCAGCACGGACAACGGGTCCTACGAGCAGTACTTC. It yields the protein CASTDNGSYEQYF.

The chain is built from TRBV29-1 and TRBJ2-7, with 9 bases aligning to TRBD2. Matching the DNA end better, TRBJ2-1 makes the J call doubtful. The CDR3 is 14 residues long. Germline values: CDR1 SQVTM, CDR2 ANQGSEA. CDR3 nucleotides: TGCAGCGTTGAAAAGGCTAGCGGGGACCTCGAGCAGTTCTTC. Residues: CSVEKASGDLEQFF.

The DNA for the CDR3 is TGCGCCAGCACCAAAAATGAAAAACTGTTTTTT. Its translation is CASTKNEKLFF. This chain uses TRBV5-1 with TRBJ1-4, with unresolved D. The V gene lost 6 bases and the J gene lost 5 bases, with 5 bases spanning the gap. The CDR3 covers 11 residues. The germline V gene encodes CDR1 SGHRS and CDR2 YFSETQ.

The chain recombines TRBV4-3 with TRBJ2-1; D is possibly TRBD1 or TRBD2 (5 bases each). CDR1 is LGHNA and CDR2 is YSLEER in the germline V gene. This CDR3 is 17 amino acids long. Deletions cut 1 base from V and 3 bases from J, with 16 bases between. CDR3 nucleotides: TGCGCCAGCAGCCAAGGTACCGGGACCCAAGGCTACAATGAGCAGTTCTTC. The encoded protein is CASSQGTGTQGYNEQFF.

The chain carries TRBV30 and TRBJ2-3, with TRBD2 as a possible D gene (7 bases). This CDR3 region has 14 residues. The germline gives CDR1 GTSNPN, CDR2 SVGIG (reference sequence). Trimming took 4 bases from V and 5 from J, leaving 16 bases between them. Here the CDR3 DNA reads TGTGCCTGGACGAGGGGGGGATCCGGAGATACGCAGTATTTT. This gives the protein CAWTRGGSGDTQYF.

The gene calls are TRBV7-9 and TRBJ1-2; D may be TRBD1 (6 bases). CDR1 and CDR2 (germline): SEHNR, FQNEAQ (reference sequence). The V end was cut by 0 bases, the J end by 6 bases, with 17 bases between. This CDR3 is 16 amino acids long. CDR3 region: CASSLARGEVANGYTF. The DNA of the CDR3 is TGTGCCAGCAGCTTAGCGAGGGGGGAAGTGGCGAATGGCTACACCTTC.